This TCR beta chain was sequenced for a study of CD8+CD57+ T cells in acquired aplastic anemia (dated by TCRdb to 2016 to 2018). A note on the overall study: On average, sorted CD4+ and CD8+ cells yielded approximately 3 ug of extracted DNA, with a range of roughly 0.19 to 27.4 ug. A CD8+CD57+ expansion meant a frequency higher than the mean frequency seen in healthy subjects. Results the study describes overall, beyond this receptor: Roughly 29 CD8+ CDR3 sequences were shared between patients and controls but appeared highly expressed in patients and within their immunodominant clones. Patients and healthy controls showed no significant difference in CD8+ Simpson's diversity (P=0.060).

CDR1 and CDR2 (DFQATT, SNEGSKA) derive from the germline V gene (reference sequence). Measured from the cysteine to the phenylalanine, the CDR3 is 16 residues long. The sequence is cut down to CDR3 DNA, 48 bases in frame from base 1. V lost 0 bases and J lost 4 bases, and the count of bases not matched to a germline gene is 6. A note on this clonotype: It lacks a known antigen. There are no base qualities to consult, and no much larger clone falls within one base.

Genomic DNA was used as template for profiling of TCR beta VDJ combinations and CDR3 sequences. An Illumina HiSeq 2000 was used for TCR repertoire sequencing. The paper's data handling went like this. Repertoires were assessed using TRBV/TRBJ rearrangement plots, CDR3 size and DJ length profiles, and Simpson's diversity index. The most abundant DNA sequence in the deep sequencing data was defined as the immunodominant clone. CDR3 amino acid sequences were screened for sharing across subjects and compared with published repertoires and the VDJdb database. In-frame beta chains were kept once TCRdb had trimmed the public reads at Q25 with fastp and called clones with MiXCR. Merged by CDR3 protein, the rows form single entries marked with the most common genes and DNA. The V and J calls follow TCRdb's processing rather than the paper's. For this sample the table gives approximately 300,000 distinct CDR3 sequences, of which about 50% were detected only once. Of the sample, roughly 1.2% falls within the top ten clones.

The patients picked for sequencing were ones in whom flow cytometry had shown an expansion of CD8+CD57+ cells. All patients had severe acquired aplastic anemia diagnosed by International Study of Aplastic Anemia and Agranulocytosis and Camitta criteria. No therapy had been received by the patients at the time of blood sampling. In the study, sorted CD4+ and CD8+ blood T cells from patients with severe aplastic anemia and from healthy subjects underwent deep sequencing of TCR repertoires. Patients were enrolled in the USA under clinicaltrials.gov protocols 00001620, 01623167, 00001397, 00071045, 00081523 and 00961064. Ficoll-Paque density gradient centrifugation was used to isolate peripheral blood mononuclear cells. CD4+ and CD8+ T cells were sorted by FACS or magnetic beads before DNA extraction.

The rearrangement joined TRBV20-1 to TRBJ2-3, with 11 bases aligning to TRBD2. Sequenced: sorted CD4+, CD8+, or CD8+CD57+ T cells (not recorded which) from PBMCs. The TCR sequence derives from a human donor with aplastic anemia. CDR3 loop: CSARDISGRASDTQYF. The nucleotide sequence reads TGCAGTGCTAGAGATATTAGCGGGAGGGCATCAGATACGCAGTATTTT.